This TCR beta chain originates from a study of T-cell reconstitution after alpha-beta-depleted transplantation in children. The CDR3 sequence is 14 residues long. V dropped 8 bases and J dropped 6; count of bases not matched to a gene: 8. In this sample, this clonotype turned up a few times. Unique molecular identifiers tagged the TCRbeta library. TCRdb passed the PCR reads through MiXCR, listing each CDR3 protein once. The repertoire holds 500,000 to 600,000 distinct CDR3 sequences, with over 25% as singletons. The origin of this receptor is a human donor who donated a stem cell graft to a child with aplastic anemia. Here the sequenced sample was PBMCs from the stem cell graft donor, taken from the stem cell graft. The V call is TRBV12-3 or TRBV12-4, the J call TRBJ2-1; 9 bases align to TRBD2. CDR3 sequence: CASQLASGTNEQFF. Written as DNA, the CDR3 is TGTGCCAGCCAGTTGGCTAGCGGGACCAATGAGCAGTTCTTC.